Reported below is one T cell receptor beta chain. These data are taken from a study of blood T cell repertoires in COVID-19. Study-level information: The United States, Italy and Spain were the sources of the acute and convalescent COVID-19 samples.

Method: immunoSEQ multiplex PCR; TCRdb's copy keeps in-frame clones and lacks some. The table records some 27,000 clones, more than 75% of them present only once. The sequenced sample consisted of peripheral blood. This TCR derives from a human donor in a cohort sampled during active COVID-19. The donor label of this sample is uncertain.

CDR3 sequence (DNA): TGTGCCAGCAGTCCGCCCGGACAGGGTACAAATGAGCAGTTCTTC. Residues: CASSPPGQGTNEQFF. The gene calls are TRBV6-2 or TRBV6-3 and TRBJ2-1, with 8 bases matching TRBD1. V trimming: 5 bases; J trimming: 7 bases; junction bases outside the gene matches: 10. CDR1 and CDR2 (germline): MNHEY, SVGEGT. The CDR3 extends over 15 amino acids.